The clone carrying this TCR beta chain has just a few counts. The target antigen is unknown. The CDR3 is 14 residues long. Deletions cut 4 bases from V and 4 bases from J, with 15 bases between. CDR1 and CDR2 (germline): SGHDT, YYEEEE. Measured with immunoSEQ multiplex PCR; TCRdb has only the in-frame clones, and not every one. The data show tens of thousands of clones, 84% seen once. The time point here: pretreatment peripheral blood. Every patient provided from 1 to 8 samples, collected pretreatment and on-treatment. The data are from a study of PD-L1 blockade in urothelial cancer. As for the study in general: Patients' prior chemotherapy regimens numbered 0 to 3. The analyses of blood took place 3 weeks (second dose) and 6 weeks after treatment start.

The study, taken as a whole, reports: Lower pretreatment blood TCR clonality, under the median, predicted better survival, researchers reported.

The chain carries TRBV5-6 and TRBJ2-7, with D possibly TRBD1 on 6 matching bases. The source material was PBMCs, sampled around atezolizumab (anti-PD-L1) treatment. This clonotype originated in a man in his sixties with urothelial cancer. The CDR3 sequence: CASSELGAGYEQYF. The CDR3 bases are TGTGCCAGCAGCGAGCTGGGGGCAGGGTACGAGCAGTACTTC.